This is a list of T cell receptor beta chains from one sample in a study of T cell changes during pregnancy in multiple sclerosis. Profiling relied on immunoSEQ multiplex PCR, and the TCRdb table lists in-frame clones only, not all of them. The sample has approximately 70,000 clones, 85% to 95% seen once. The sample here was CD4+ T cells from peripheral blood mononuclear cells, taken before pregnancy. The receptors were gathered from a female donor with multiple sclerosis, enrolled in a pregnancy study. CDR3s include the opening cysteine and the closing phenylalanine or tryptophan. A D gene is named only where the DNA matches it firmly. Size is omitted from some rows. Given values are once, few, many or a class for expanded clones.

size,V,J,D,DNA,CDR3
NA,TRBV28,TRBJ2-4,NA,TGTGCCAGTGGGACTTCCAAAAACATTCAGTACTTC,CASGTSKNIQYF
NA,TRBV11-2,TRBJ2-2,TRBD1,TGTGCCAGCAGCTCTACTGGGACAGGGGGCACCGGGGAGCTGTTTTTT,CASSSTGTGGTGELFF
NA,TRBV7-2,TRBJ1-5,TRBD1,TGTGCCAGCAGTTTATCCGGGACAGGGCGTTATAGCAATCAGCCCCAGCATTTT,CASSLSGTGRYSNQPQHF
NA,TRBV5-1,TRBJ2-6,NA,TGCGCCAGCAGCTTGGTACTTGCAGGGACTGGGGCCAACGTCCTGACTTTC,CASSLVLAGTGANVLTF
NA,TRBV27,TRBJ2-7,TRBD2,TGTGCCAGCAGTTTGCGCGCCGACCGGACTAGCGGGAGTTGGGACGAGCAGTACTTC,CASSLRADRTSGSWDEQYF
NA,TRBV5-1,TRBJ1-2,TRBD1,TGCGCCAGCAGCGTTGGTACAGGGGAAGGCTACACCTTC,CASSVGTGEGYTF
NA,TRBV14,TRBJ1-1,NA,TGTGCCAGCAGCCAGAACAGGGAAGCTTTCTTT,CASSQNREAFF
NA,TRBV19,TRBJ2-2,NA,TGTGCCAGTAGTATAGGGTCAGGTAGTCTCACCGGGGAGCTGTTTTTT,CASSIGSGSLTGELFF
NA,TRBV6-5,TRBJ1-2,NA,TGTGCCAGCAGTTACGGGCTTGGGGGCTACACCTTC,CASSYGLGGYTF
NA,TRBV7-8,TRBJ2-5,TRBD1,TGTGCCAGCAGCCCTACCTCGACAGGGTACCAAGAGACCCAGTACTTC,CASSPTSTGYQETQYF
many,TRBV6-6,TRBJ2-7,TRBD1,TGTGCCAGCAGTTACCGACAGGGTCCCTACGAGCAGTACTTC,CASSYRQGPYEQYF
NA,TRBV28,TRBJ1-5,NA,TGTGCCAGCAGATCTCAGGGGATTCCCAATCAGCCCCAGCATTTT,CASRSQGIPNQPQHF
NA,TRBV7-2,TRBJ2-2,NA,TGTGCCAGCAGCTTAGTACAGGGTGTCGGGGAGCTGTTTTTT,CASSLVQGVGELFF
NA,TRBV28,TRBJ2-3,TRBD2,TGTGCCAGCAGTACTAGCGGGAAAGGCACAGATACGCAGTATTTT,CASSTSGKGTDTQYF
NA,TRBV18,TRBJ2-1,TRBD1,TGTGCCAGCTCACTCCTACTAGGACAGGTTGAGCAGTTCTTC,CASSLLLGQVEQFF
NA,TRBV7-2,TRBJ2-7,TRBD2,TGTGCCAGCAGCTCAGGACTAGCGGGAAGCTCCTACGAGCAGTACTTC,CASSSGLAGSSYEQYF
NA,TRBV7-2,TRBJ1-1,NA,TGTGCCAGCAGCCCAAATGTGAACAGAAACTCAAAAGCTTTCTTT,CASSPNVNRNSKAFF
NA,TRBV5-6,TRBJ2-3,TRBD1,TGTGCCAGCAGTCGAACAGGGGTGGGCACGCAGTATTTT,CASSRTGVGTQYF
once,TRBV4-3,TRBJ1-1,NA,TGCGCCAGCAGCCAAGGGACAGCCATGAACACTGAAGCTTTCTTT,CASSQGTAMNTEAFF
NA,TRBV19,TRBJ1-5,NA,TGTGCCAGCCAGAGGGGGTTCTTCTCCCTGAATCAGCCCCAGCATTTT,CASQRGFFSLNQPQHF
NA,TRBV5-1,TRBJ2-7,TRBD2,TGCGCCAGCAGCTTGGTGGCTAGCGGGAGGGTTCCCTACGAGCAGTACTTC,CASSLVASGRVPYEQYF
NA,TRBV19,TRBJ2-2,NA,TGTGCCAGTAGTACATCACAGGGTCCAGGGGAGCTGTTTTTT,CASSTSQGPGELFF
NA,TRBV28,TRBJ1-2,NA,TGTGCCAGCAGTTTAGCTGGGCCTCTGGTGGGTGGCTACACCTTC,CASSLAGPLVGGYTF
NA,TRBV2,TRBJ1-6,NA,TGTGCCAGCAGTGAAGATCGCGGGGGTTCGGGTAATTCACCCCTCCACTTT,CASSEDRGGSGNSPLHF
NA,TRBV19,TRBJ2-1,NA,TGTGCCAGTAGTATCCAACGAAATACAGCCAATGAGCAGTTCTTC,CASSIQRNTANEQFF
NA,TRBV18,TRBJ2-2,TRBD2,TGTGCCAGCTCACCACGGGGGGCTAGCGGGAGGACCGCGAACACCGGGGAGCTGTTTTTT,CASSPRGASGRTANTGELFF
once,TRBV11-2,TRBJ2-7,TRBD2,TGTGCCAGCAGACACCTAGCGGGGCAGTACGAGCAGTACTTC,CASRHLAGQYEQYF
NA,TRBV10-3,TRBJ2-2,TRBD2,TGTGCCATCAGGACCGGGACTACGAACACCGGGGAGCTGTTTTTT,CAIRTGTTNTGELFF
NA,TRBV5-6,TRBJ1-2,TRBD1,TGTGCCAGCAGCTTATGGGAAGGACAGGGTTACGGCTACACCTTC,CASSLWEGQGYGYTF
NA,TRBV10-3,TRBJ2-7,NA,TGTGCCATCAGCCCGGGACTTTCCTACGAGCAGTACTTC,CAISPGLSYEQYF